Presented here are 2 T cell receptor beta chains from one specimen sequenced in a study of OX40 agonist ivuxolimab in advanced cancers. Only in-frame clones appear in the TCRdb table, and some are missing; sequencing was by immunoSEQ multiplex PCR. Of about 90,000 clones in the sample, about nine tenths were seen once. The specimen was CD4+ or CD8+ T cells sorted from blood, collected in a trial of the OX40 agonist ivuxolimab. The receptor set was obtained from an adult with an advanced solid tumor such as melanoma, head and neck, liver or kidney cancer.

The rearrangement uses TRBV11-3 and TRBJ1-2; D perhaps matches TRBD1 (6 bases). Germline V lookup: CDR1 SGHNT, CDR2 YENEEA. This CDR3 is 16 amino acids long. Trimming took 4 bases from V and 1 from J, leaving 16 bases between them. Here the CDR3 reads CASSSEGRGNNYGYTF. The CDR3 nucleotides are TGTGCCAGCAGCTCGGAGGGCAGGGGAAATAACTATGGCTACACCTTC.

The chain combines TRBV28 with TRBJ2-1, with 8 positions matching TRBD1. J lost 7 bases, V lost 7 bases, and 6 bases had no gene match. This CDR3 has 13 amino acids. CDR1 is MDHEN, CDR2 SYDVKM, per germline. The CDR3 DNA reads as TGTGCCAGCATCGCTGGACAGGGAAATGAGCAGTTCTTC. The encoded protein is CASIAGQGNEQFF.